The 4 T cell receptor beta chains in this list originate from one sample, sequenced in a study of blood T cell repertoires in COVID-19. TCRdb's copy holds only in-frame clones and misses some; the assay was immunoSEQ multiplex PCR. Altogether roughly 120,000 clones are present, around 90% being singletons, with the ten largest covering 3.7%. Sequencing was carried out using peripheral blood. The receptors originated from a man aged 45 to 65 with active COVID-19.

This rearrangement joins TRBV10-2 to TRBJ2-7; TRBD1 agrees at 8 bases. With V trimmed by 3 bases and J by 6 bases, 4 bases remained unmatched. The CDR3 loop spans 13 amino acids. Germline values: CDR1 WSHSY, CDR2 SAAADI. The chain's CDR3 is CASSDLGQGEQYF. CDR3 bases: TGCGCCAGCAGTGACCTTGGACAGGGCGAGCAGTACTTC.

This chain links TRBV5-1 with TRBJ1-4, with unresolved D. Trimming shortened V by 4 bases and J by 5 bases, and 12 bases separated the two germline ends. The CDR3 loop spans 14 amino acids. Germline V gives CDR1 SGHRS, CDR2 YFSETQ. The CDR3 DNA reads TGCGCCAGCAGCGATTTTTACGAGAATGAAAAACTGTTTTTT. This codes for CASSDFYENEKLFF.

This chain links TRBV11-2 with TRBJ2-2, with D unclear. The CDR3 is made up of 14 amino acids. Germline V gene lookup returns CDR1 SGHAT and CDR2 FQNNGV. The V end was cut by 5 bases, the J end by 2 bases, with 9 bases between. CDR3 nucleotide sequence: TGTGCCAGCAGCCCCTACTCTAACACCGGGGAGCTGTTTTTT. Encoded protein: CASSPYSNTGELFF.

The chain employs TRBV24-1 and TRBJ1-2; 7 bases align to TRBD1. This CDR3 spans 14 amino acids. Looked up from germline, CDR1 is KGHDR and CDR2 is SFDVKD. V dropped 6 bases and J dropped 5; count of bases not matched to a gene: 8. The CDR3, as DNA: TGTGCCACCAGTTTGGACGGGACAGCATATGGCTACACCTTC. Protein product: CATSLDGTAYGYTF.